The clone carrying this T cell receptor beta chain has at least ten counts. The data stem from a study of Graves' ophthalmopathy and Graves' hyperthyroidism. RNA transcripts were the source from which TCR beta CDR3 regions were amplified. The authors performed first-round RT-PCR with HTBI primers and then a second-round multiplex PCR. Each CDR3 protein gets one entry after TCRdb re-called the multiplex PCR reads with MiXCR. The sample lists approximately 210,000 distinct CDR3 sequences, about a fifth seen once, with roughly 45% in the top ten. V lost 5 bases to trimming and J lost 3 bases, with 8 bases between them. CDR1 DFQATT and CDR2 SNEGSKA come from the germline V gene (reference sequence). The CDR3 is made up of 12 amino acids.

This TCR came from a woman aged 45-65 years with Graves' ophthalmopathy. Sequenced sample: peripheral blood. V gene TRBV20-1 combines with J gene TRBJ1-5; D call uncertain. The DNA of the CDR3 is TGCAGTGCTCGGCACCCCAATCAGCCCCAGCATTTT. Amino acid sequence: CSARHPNQPQHF.